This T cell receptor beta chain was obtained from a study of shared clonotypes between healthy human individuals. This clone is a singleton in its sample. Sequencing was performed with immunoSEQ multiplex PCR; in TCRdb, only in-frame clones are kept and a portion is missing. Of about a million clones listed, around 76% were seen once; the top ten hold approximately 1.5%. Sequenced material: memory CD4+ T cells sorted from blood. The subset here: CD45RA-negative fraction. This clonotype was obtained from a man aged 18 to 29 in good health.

The CDR3 bases are TGTGCCACCAGCAGAGATTTTGCTAGCGGGTACGAGCAGTACTTC. Its protein is CATSRDFASGYEQYF. V gene TRBV15 combines with J gene TRBJ2-7; 8 bases align to TRBD2. The germline V gene encodes CDR1 LNHNV and CDR2 YYDKDF (reference sequence). The CDR3 consists of 15 residues. The junction had 5 bases not matched to a gene; V was cut back by 0 bases and J by 4 bases.